This passage covers 14 T cell receptor beta chains from one sample sequenced in a study of human T cells and chemical hapten exposure. Time point indicated: patch test 3, about 24 weeks after DPC sensitization. Treatment defined: therapeutic diphenylcyclopropenone sensitization with weekly scalp DPC. TCRdb reprocessed the RACE reads via MiXCR and lists one record per CDR3 protein. Here the sample spans 75,000 to 90,000 distinct CDR3 sequences, 11% being singletons. The sample in question was whole blood, obtained in connection with sensitization to the hapten diphenylcyclopropenone (DPC). Receptors were obtained from a woman between 45 and 65 years old with alopecia areata. Some clones in this sample may be carry-over from other donors' samples.

This clonotype was counted ten times or more. The V and J genes are TRBV28 and TRBJ1-5; D remains ambiguous. Germline loops: CDR1 MDHEN, CDR2 SYDVKM. This CDR3 is 15 amino acids long. Trimming removed 2 bases at V and 3 bases at J, with 11 bases between. CDR3 region: CASSLRQTNNQPQHF. CDR3 DNA sequence: TGTGCCAGCAGTTTAAGGCAGACTAACAATCAGCCCCAGCATTTT.

This clonotype has at least ten counts. The chain combines TRBV7-9 with TRBJ2-7, with D perhaps TRBD2 (6 bases). CDR3 length equals 12 residues. The germline V gene has CDR1 SEHNR and CDR2 FQNEAQ (reference sequence). Trimming pared 4 bases from V and 7 bases from J, leaving 11 bases between. CDR3 in DNA: TGTGCCAGCAGCTCCAAAGGGAGGGAGCAGTACTTC. Its protein is CASSSKGREQYF.

This clonotype occurred many times. The rearrangement joins TRBV9 to TRBJ2-1, with D perhaps matching TRBD1 or TRBD2 (6 bases each). In germline, CDR1 is SGDLS, CDR2 YYNGEE. The V gene lost 1 base and the J gene lost 8 bases, with 13 bases spanning the gap. CDR3 size: 14 residues. The CDR3 protein is CASSVQGRSDEQFF. The CDR3 nucleotides are TGTGCCAGCAGCGTACAGGGGAGGAGCGATGAGCAGTTCTTC.

This clonotype was recorded at least ten times. V and J are TRBV18 and TRBJ1-5; the D gene is possibly TRBD1 (5 bases). V dropped 3 bases and J dropped 1 base, with 13 bases sitting between them. This CDR3 region has 16 residues. Germline lookup yields CDR1 KGHSH and CDR2 LQKENI. CDR3: CASSPPGRGSNQPQHF. The DNA for the CDR3 is TGTGCCAGCTCACCCCCCGGAAGGGGCAGCAATCAGCCCCAGCATTTT.

This clonotype was seen just once. The rearrangement links TRBV11-3 to TRBJ2-1, with 9 bases lining up with TRBD2. The CDR3 is 15 residues long. After removal of 5 bases from V and 5 bases from J, the junction contained 7 bases not matched to a gene. Germline CDR1 reads SGHNT; CDR2 reads YENEEA. Here the CDR3 DNA reads TGTGCCAGCAGCCCCAGGACTAGCGCCGACAATGAGCAGTTCTTC. Protein sequence: CASSPRTSADNEQFF.

This chain links TRBV6-5 with TRBJ2-1; either TRBD1 or TRBD2 may fit D (6 bases each). The CDR3 covers 14 residues. Germline V gene data show CDR1 as MNHEY and CDR2 as SVGAGI. Deletions cut 5 bases from V and 15 bases from J, with 23 bases between. In DNA form, the CDR3 reads TGTGCCAGCAGTAATCATCGGGACTCCCTCAGGGGGTTCTTC. This encodes CASSNHRDSLRGFF.

The chain uses TRBV29-1 and TRBJ2-5; 8 nucleotides line up with TRBD1. Trimming cost V 3 bases and J 2 bases; bases outside gene matches: 8. CDR3 length: 15 residues. Germline CDR1 reads SQVTM; CDR2 reads ANQGSEA. CDR3 DNA: TGCAGCGTTGAGTCGGGGACAGGCCTTCAAGAGACCCAGTACTTC. This codes for CSVESGTGLQETQYF.

The chain joins TRBV6-5 to TRBJ1-2; no firm D call. The CDR3 loop spans 14 amino acids. Germline CDR1 is MNHEY and CDR2 is SVGAGI. The V end was cut by 3 bases, the J end by 6 bases, with 14 bases between. The CDR3 sequence is CASSYQAVSNGYTF. The CDR3 bases are TGTGCCAGCAGTTATCAGGCAGTTTCGAATGGCTACACCTTC.

The V call is TRBV5-6, the J call TRBJ2-1; 8 nucleotides agree with TRBD2. This CDR3 contains 14 residues. Per germline, CDR1 SGHDT and CDR2 YYEEEE. V gave up 2 bases and J gave up 6 bases; unmatched junction bases: 4. The CDR3 bases are TGTGCCAGCAGCTTCCCGGGACTAGGCAATGAGCAGTTCTTC. Translation: CASSFPGLGNEQFF.

This clonotype occurred many times. The CDR3 sequence: CAISESSGGNFNEQFF. The CDR3 region has the DNA TGTGCCATCAGTGAGTCCAGCGGGGGGAATTTCAATGAGCAGTTCTTC. The chain has TRBV10-3 and TRBJ2-1; 9 nucleotides align to TRBD2. Germline values: CDR1 ENHRY, CDR2 SYGVKD. The CDR3 loop spans 16 amino acids. Unmatched junction bases numbered 6, after V lost 0 bases and J lost 6 bases.

V and J are TRBV5-1 and TRBJ1-4; 8 nucleotides match TRBD1. This CDR3 has 17 amino acids. The V segment lost 3 bases and the J segment 1 base; nucleotides outside the gene matches: 8. CDR1 SGHRS and CDR2 YFSETQ come from the germline V gene. CDR3 DNA sequence: TGCGCCAGCAGCTCGGCTGGACAGGGCCTAACTAATGAAAAACTGTTTTTT. It codes for CASSSAGQGLTNEKLFF.

At least ten counts were recorded for this clonotype. The chain combines TRBV30 with TRBJ1-1; 8 bases match TRBD1. Germline trimming cut 3 bases from V and 0 bases from J; bases unmatched to any gene: 3. This CDR3 has 14 residues. Germline values: CDR1 GTSNPN, CDR2 SVGIG (reference sequence). CDR3 sequence: CAWRQGGLNTEAFF. DNA of the CDR3: TGTGCCTGGAGACAGGGGGGCTTGAACACTGAAGCTTTCTTT.

This clonotype was seen only a few times. This chain links TRBV4-2 with TRBJ2-7, with 9 bases aligning to TRBD2. The V gene end was trimmed by 0 bases and the J gene end by 5 bases; junction bases not matched to a gene: 11. Germline V gene data show CDR1 as LGHNA and CDR2 as YNFKEQ. The CDR3 has 17 amino acids. Here the CDR3 DNA reads TGTGCCAGCAGCCAAGATACCCGCGGGAGGGGCGCGCACGAGCAGTACTTC. Protein: CASSQDTRGRGAHEQYF.

The chain is built from TRBV29-1 and TRBJ2-2, with 13 bases lining up with TRBD2. This CDR3 is built from 14 residues. Germline V gives CDR1 SQVTM, CDR2 ANQGSEA. The trim removed 6 bases at V and 6 bases at J, leaving 4 bases unmatched. This CDR3 reads CSVRTSGSAGELFF. CDR3 nucleotide sequence: TGCAGCGTCCGGACTAGCGGGAGCGCCGGGGAGCTGTTTTTT.